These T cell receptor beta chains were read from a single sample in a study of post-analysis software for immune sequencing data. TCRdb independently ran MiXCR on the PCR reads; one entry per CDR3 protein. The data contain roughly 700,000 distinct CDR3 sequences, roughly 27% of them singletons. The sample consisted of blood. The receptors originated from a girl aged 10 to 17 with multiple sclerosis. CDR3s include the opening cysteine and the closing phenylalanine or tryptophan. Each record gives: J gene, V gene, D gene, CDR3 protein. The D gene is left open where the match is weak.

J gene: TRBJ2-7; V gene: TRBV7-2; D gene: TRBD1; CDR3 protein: CASSLLTGGGGYEQYF
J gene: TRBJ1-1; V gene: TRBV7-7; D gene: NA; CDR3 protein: CASSSRVNTEAFF
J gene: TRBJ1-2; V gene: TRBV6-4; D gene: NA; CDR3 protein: CASSPDGNYGYTF
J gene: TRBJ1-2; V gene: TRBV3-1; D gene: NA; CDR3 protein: CASSPQGPYGYTF
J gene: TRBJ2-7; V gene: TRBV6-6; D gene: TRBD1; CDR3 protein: CASSYTAGQGYEQYF
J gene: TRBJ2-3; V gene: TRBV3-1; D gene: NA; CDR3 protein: CASNLAGQGTQYF
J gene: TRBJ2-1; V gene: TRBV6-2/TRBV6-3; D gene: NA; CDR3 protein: CASSYSAIEQFF
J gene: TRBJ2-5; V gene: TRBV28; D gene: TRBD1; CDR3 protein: CASSFRTGRETQYF
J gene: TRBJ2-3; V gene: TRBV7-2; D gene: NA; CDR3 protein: CASNPTGTTRTDTQYF
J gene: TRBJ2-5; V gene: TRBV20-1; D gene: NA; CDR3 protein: CSAINRDWSYNEQYF
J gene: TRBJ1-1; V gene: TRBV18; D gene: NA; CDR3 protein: CASSPRDGYTEAFF
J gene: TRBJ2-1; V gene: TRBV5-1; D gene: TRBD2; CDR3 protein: CASSFAGGALGQFF
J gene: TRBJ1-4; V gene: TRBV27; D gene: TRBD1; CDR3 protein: CAGSLGGRANEKLFF
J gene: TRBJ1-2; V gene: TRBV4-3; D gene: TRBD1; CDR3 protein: CASSQDPSPGQLLRYGYTF
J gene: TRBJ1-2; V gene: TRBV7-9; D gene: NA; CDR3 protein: CASSRTGRTNYGYTF
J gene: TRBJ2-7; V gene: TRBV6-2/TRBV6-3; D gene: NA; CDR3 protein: CASSSFRGDSGMSKEQYF
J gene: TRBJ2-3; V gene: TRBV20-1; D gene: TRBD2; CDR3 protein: CSAEGRASGSSTDTQYF
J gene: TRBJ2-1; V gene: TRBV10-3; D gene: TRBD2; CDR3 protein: CAIRPSGSISYNEQFF
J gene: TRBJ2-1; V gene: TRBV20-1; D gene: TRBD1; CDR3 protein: CSAQSGTGVNNEQFF
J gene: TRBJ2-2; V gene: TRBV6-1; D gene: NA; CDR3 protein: CASSDGANTGELFF
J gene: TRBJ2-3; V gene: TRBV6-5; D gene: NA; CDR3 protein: CAGSYSGDTQYF
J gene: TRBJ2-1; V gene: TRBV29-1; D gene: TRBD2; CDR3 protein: CSAVTSGNEQFF
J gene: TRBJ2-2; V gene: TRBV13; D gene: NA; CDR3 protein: CASRWGQLPTGELFF
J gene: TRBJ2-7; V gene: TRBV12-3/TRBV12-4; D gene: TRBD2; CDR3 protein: CASSSPNLAGEQYF
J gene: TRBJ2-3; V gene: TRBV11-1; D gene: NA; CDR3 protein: CASGPGPAREDTQYF